The rows below give T cell receptor beta chains drawn from one sample of a study of siplizumab effects on memory and regulatory T cells. The method was immunoSEQ multiplex PCR; TCRdb's version includes in-frame clones alone and lacks a portion of them. The sample has about 69,000 clones, about 87% seen once; the top ten hold over 1.5%. Sequenced sample: Tregs sorted from blood. Receptor source: a human donor in good health. Each CDR3 is given with its conserved first and last residue. A D gene is named only where the DNA matches it firmly. For some rows the clone size is stated as once, few or many, or as a class when expanded; others skip it.

J gene	clone size	D gene	V gene	CDR3 length	CDR3 protein	CDR3 DNA
TRBJ2-5	NA	NA	TRBV12-5	15	CASGPPRLVGETQYF	TGTGCTAGTGGTCCTCCCCGGCTAGTGGGGGAGACCCAGTACTTC
TRBJ2-3	NA	TRBD2	TRBV9	15	CASSPIAGGPDTQYF	TGTGCCAGCAGCCCCATAGCGGGAGGGCCCGATACGCAGTATTTT
TRBJ1-2	NA	NA	TRBV4-2	14	CASSQDDTPLGYTF	TGTGCCAGCAGCCAAGATGACACCCCCTTGGGCTACACCTTC
TRBJ2-7	NA	NA	TRBV28	11	CASSLLGEQYF	TGTGCCAGCAGTTTACTAGGGGAGCAGTACTTC
TRBJ1-2	NA	NA	TRBV5-1	17	CASSRGGGVAGNYGYTF	TGCGCCAGCAGCCGGGGCGGGGGCGTCGCAGGGAACTATGGCTACACCTTC
TRBJ2-3	NA	TRBD2	TRBV7-2	16	CASSSLAGVFTDTQYF	TGTGCCAGCAGCTCACTAGCGGGGGTTTTCACAGATACGCAGTATTTT
TRBJ2-5	NA	NA	TRBV4-1	14	CASSQERTMTTQYF	TGCGCCAGCAGCCAAGAAAGGACTATGACGACCCAGTACTTC
TRBJ1-5	NA	NA	TRBV10-3	14	CAISEGFSNQPQHF	TGTGCCATCAGTGAGGGTTTTAGCAATCAGCCCCAGCATTTT
TRBJ2-3	NA	TRBD2	TRBV4-3	18	CASSQVDWREFGTDTQYF	TGCGCCAGCAGCCAAGTGGATTGGCGGGAGTTTGGCACAGATACGCAGTATTTT
TRBJ2-7	once	NA	TRBV11-1	12	CASSLVDYEQYF	TGTGCCAGCAGCTTAGTAGACTACGAGCAGTACTTC
TRBJ2-3	NA	TRBD2	TRBV7-2	15	CASSLIAGRSDTQYF	TGTGCCAGCAGCTTAATAGCGGGACGGTCAGATACGCAGTATTTT
TRBJ2-7	NA	NA	TRBV7-2	14	CASSLASLGYEQYF	TGTGCCAGCAGCTTAGCGTCTCTTGGCTACGAGCAGTACTTC
TRBJ1-1	NA	NA	TRBV6-1	13	CASSSKSNTEAFF	TGTGCCAGCAGTAGTAAAAGCAACACTGAAGCTTTCTTT
TRBJ1-1	NA	NA	TRBV6-5	14	CASRPSGWATEAFF	TGTGCCAGCAGGCCGTCAGGGTGGGCCACTGAAGCTTTCTTT
TRBJ2-7	NA	NA	TRBV12-5	14	CASAHPDGSYEQYF	TGTGCTAGTGCCCACCCGGACGGATCCTACGAGCAGTACTTC
TRBJ2-7	NA	TRBD2	TRBV12-5	16	CASGLGLAGVSYEQYF	TGTGCTAGTGGTTTGGGACTAGCGGGAGTATCCTACGAGCAGTACTTC
TRBJ1-1	NA	NA	TRBV6-5	13	CASSHTMNTEAFF	TGTGCCAGCAGTCACACAATGAACACTGAAGCTTTCTTT
TRBJ1-2	NA	NA	TRBV2	13	CAKKDGTNYGYTF	TGTGCCAAGAAGGACGGAACTAACTATGGCTACACCTTC
TRBJ2-3	NA	NA	TRBV29-1	14	CSARSGTSTDTQYF	TGCAGCGCTCGTAGCGGAACTAGCACAGATACGCAGTATTTT
TRBJ1-3	NA	NA	TRBV7-2	13	CASTHSSGNTIYF	TGTGCCAGCACTCACAGCTCTGGAAACACCATATATTTT
TRBJ1-1	NA	TRBD1	TRBV19	15	CASSPAGQLNTEAFF	TGTGCCAGTAGTCCGGCGGGACAGCTGAACACTGAAGCTTTCTTT
TRBJ2-1	NA	TRBD2	TRBV5-6	16	CASSFRNGLAGFWQFF	TGTGCCAGCAGTTTCCGAAATGGACTAGCGGGCTTTTGGCAGTTCTTC
TRBJ2-1	NA	TRBD1	TRBV30	15	CAWRKQGARTGEQFF	TGTGCCTGGAGGAAGCAGGGGGCGCGAACGGGTGAGCAGTTCTTC
TRBJ2-1	NA	NA	TRBV28	16	CASSRQGAGANNEQFF	TGTGCCAGCAGTCGCCAGGGGGCGGGGGCCAACAATGAGCAGTTCTTC
TRBJ2-7	NA	TRBD2	TRBV27	16	CASSLTGTSPTYEQYF	TGTGCCAGCAGTCTCACCGGGACTAGCCCTACCTACGAGCAGTACTTC
TRBJ2-3	NA	NA	TRBV5-6	16	CASSSLRARVTDTQYF	TGTGCCAGCAGCAGCCTCCGTGCGAGAGTCACAGATACGCAGTATTTT
TRBJ1-2	NA	NA	TRBV28	15	CATSEGGIANYGYTF	TGTGCCACTTCGGAGGGGGGAATTGCGAACTATGGCTACACCTTC
TRBJ1-3	NA	NA	TRBV9	15	CASSRDLPSGNTIYF	TGTGCCAGCAGCCGCGACCTACCCTCTGGAAACACCATATATTTT
TRBJ2-1	NA	TRBD2	TRBV18	16	CASSPQQLAGAQGQFF	TGTGCCAGCTCACCACAGCAACTAGCGGGAGCGCAGGGGCAGTTCTTC
TRBJ2-3	NA	NA	TRBV28	15	CASTPSKGRGDTQYF	TGTGCCAGCACCCCCTCGAAGGGGCGAGGAGATACGCAGTATTTT
TRBJ1-2	NA	NA	TRBV2	13	CASRVQGSYGYTF	TGTGCCAGCAGAGTACAGGGCTCCTATGGCTACACCTTC
TRBJ2-1	NA	NA	TRBV11-3	15	CASSSPDRYYNEQFF	TGTGCCAGCAGCTCACCTGACAGATACTACAATGAGCAGTTCTTC
TRBJ1-2	once	TRBD1	TRBV7-2	12	CASSLTGRGYTF	TGTGCCAGCAGCTTGACAGGGAGGGGCTACACCTTC
TRBJ2-7	NA	NA	TRBV25-1	15	CASSDEGKGVYEQYF	TGTGCCAGCAGTGATGAGGGGAAAGGGGTCTACGAGCAGTACTTC
TRBJ2-1	NA	NA	TRBV7-2	17	CASSLRTRGRVYNEQFF	TGTGCCAGCAGCTTAAGGACTCGCGGTAGGGTCTACAATGAGCAGTTCTTC
TRBJ1-3	NA	TRBD1	TRBV9	16	CASSVAPTGDGNTIYF	TGTGCCAGCAGCGTAGCTCCGACAGGGGATGGAAACACCATATATTTT
TRBJ2-5	NA	NA	TRBV7-3	14	CASSLGGTQETQYF	TGTGCCAGCAGCCTGGGGGGAACCCAAGAGACCCAGTACTTC
TRBJ2-3	NA	NA	TRBV7-8	14	CASSLVSGRDTQYF	TGTGCCAGCAGCTTAGTATCAGGGAGAGATACGCAGTATTTT
TRBJ2-2	once	NA	TRBV5-6	13	CASSTRVTGELFF	TGTGCCAGCAGCACGAGAGTAACCGGGGAGCTGTTTTTT
TRBJ2-6	once	NA	TRBV11-2	19	CASSFRPLGHCSGANVLTF	TGTGCCAGCAGCTTCCGTCCTTTGGGTCATTGCTCTGGGGCCAACGTCCTGACTTTC
TRBJ1-5	NA	NA	TRBV29-1	13	CSVSAGQNQPQHF	TGCAGCGTTTCGGCAGGGCAAAATCAGCCCCAGCATTTT
TRBJ1-3	NA	NA	TRBV30	15	CAWSVPLVSGNTIYF	TGTGCCTGGAGTGTGCCCCTGGTCTCTGGAAACACCATATATTTT
TRBJ2-2	NA	TRBD2	TRBV15	17	CATSRDYLAGATGELFF	TGTGCCACCAGCAGAGATTACCTAGCGGGAGCCACCGGGGAGCTGTTTTTT
TRBJ1-5	NA	NA	TRBV7-8	14	CASSLGLDNQPQHF	TGTGCCAGCAGCCTCGGGCTTGACAATCAGCCCCAGCATTTT
TRBJ2-6	NA	NA	TRBV29-1	14	CSVADSSGANVLTF	TGCAGCGTCGCCGATAGCTCTGGGGCCAACGTCCTGACTTTC
TRBJ2-1	once	TRBD1	TRBV4-1	12	CASSQATGEQFF	TGCGCCAGCAGCCAGGCGACAGGGGAGCAGTTCTTC
TRBJ2-1	once	TRBD2	TRBV5-4	17	CASSPGLAGVFIHEQFF	TGTGCCAGCAGCCCGGGACTAGCGGGAGTTTTTATACATGAGCAGTTCTTC
TRBJ2-3	NA	NA	TRBV6-5	13	CASSRTFTDTQYF	TGTGCCAGCAGTAGGACTTTCACAGATACGCAGTATTTT